One and the same sample provided the 22 T cell receptor beta chains below, sequenced in a study of cytomegalovirus exposure and HLA in healthy donors. Vbeta (60) and Jbeta (13) primers were used in the PCR. Profiling relied on immunoSEQ multiplex PCR, and the TCRdb table lists in-frame clones only, not all of them. Found here are about 160,000 clones, around four fifths of them singletons; the top ten hold 1.3%. Input material: PBMCs. The receptors come from a woman between 50 and 59 years old in good health and CMV-seronegative.

The CDR3 is CASSLAQGVETQYF. Written as DNA, the CDR3 is TGTGCCAGCAGCTTGGCCCAAGGGGTCGAGACCCAGTACTTC. The chain links TRBV5-4 to TRBJ2-5, with D possibly TRBD1 on 5 matching bases. Germline-derived CDR1 and CDR2 are SGHNT and YYREEE (reference sequence). Deletions cut 0 bases from V and 5 bases from J, with 11 bases between. The CDR3 contains 14 residues.

This chain joins TRBV25-1 and TRBJ2-5, with TRBD1 matching over 9 bases. The J call may not be correct, given that the DNA end is closer to TRBJ2-7. The CDR3 contains 15 residues. Germline CDR1 and CDR2: MGHDK and SYGVNS. The CDR3 spells CASSEGGQGGYEQYF. CDR3 sequence (DNA): TGTGCCAGCAGTGAGGGGGGACAGGGAGGTTACGAGCAGTACTTC.

This clone occurred once. The chain recombines TRBV30 with TRBJ1-4; 9 bases fit TRBD1. Germline CDR1 is GTSNPN and CDR2 is SVGIG (reference sequence). The CDR3 consists of 15 residues. With 4 bases clipped from V and 0 bases from J, the junction kept 3 bases outside the gene matches. CDR3 sequence reads: CAWTRQGATNEKLFF. The DNA of the CDR3 is TGTGCCTGGACTAGACAGGGGGCAACTAATGAAAAACTGTTTTTT.

This clone was seen just once. The chain has TRBV15 and TRBJ1-4, with TRBD1 identical over 7 bases. Germline V gene sequence: CDR1 LNHNV, CDR2 YYDKDF (reference sequence). The CDR3 length is 15 residues. The J segment lost 7 bases and the V segment lost 0 bases, leaving 5 bases of the junction unmatched. The CDR3 loop reads CATSRDGQGGEKLFF. Here the CDR3 DNA reads TGTGCCACCAGCAGAGATGGGCAGGGGGGTGAAAAACTGTTTTTT. Variable domain in full (rest from reference TRBV15 and TRBJ1-4): DAMVIQNPRYQVTQFGKPVTLSCSQTLNHNVMYWYQQKSSQAPKLLFHYYDKDFNNEADTPDNFQSRRPNTSFCFLDIRSPGLGDTAMYLCATSRDGQGGEKLFFGSGTQLSVL.

The chain carries TRBV5-4 and TRBJ2-1, with no clear D. This CDR3 region has 13 residues. Trimming removed 2 bases at V and 5 bases at J, with 8 bases between. Per the germline V gene, CDR1 is SGHNT and CDR2 is YYREEE (reference sequence). The CDR3 DNA sequence: TGTGCCAGCAGCTTAATCACTAACAATGAGCAGTTCTTC. Protein: CASSLITNNEQFF.

V gene TRBV7-7 combines with J gene TRBJ2-1; TRBD1 matches 7 bases. The CDR3 contains 11 residues. Germline V gene sequence: CDR1 SSHAT, CDR2 FNYEAQ (reference sequence). CDR3 in amino acids: CASRQGDEQFF. For the CDR3, the DNA is TGTGCTAGCCGCCAGGGGGATGAGCAGTTCTTC.

CDR3 in DNA: TGTGCCAGCAGCTTACAGGGGGCTGAGACCCAGTACTTC. Its translation is CASSLQGAETQYF. This chain connects TRBV5-6 to TRBJ2-5, with 9 bases identical to TRBD1. Germline trimming cut 2 bases from V and 5 bases from J; bases unmatched to any gene: 1. Germline V CDR1 and CDR2: SGHDT, YYEEEE. The CDR3 is 13 residues long. The variable domain in full, with the rest retrieved from reference TRBV5-6 and TRBJ2-5, is DAGVTQSPTHLIKTRGQQVTLRCSPKSGHDTVSWYQQALGQGPQFIFQYYEEEERQRGNFPDRFSGHQFPNYSSELNVNALLLGDSALYLCASSLQGAETQYFGPGTRLLVL.

This clone appeared a few times. This sequence joins TRBV6-5 and TRBJ1-3; D is uncertain. Trimming removed 0 bases from V and 4 bases from J, with 4 bases in between. The length of the CDR3 is 13 residues. Per the germline V gene, CDR1 is MNHEY and CDR2 is SVGAGI. The CDR3 region is CASSYSTGNTIYF. Here the CDR3 DNA reads TGTGCCAGCAGTTACTCGACAGGAAACACCATATATTTT.

The chain employs TRBV7-3 and TRBJ2-7; perhaps TRBD2 as D (6 bases). Trimming pared 5 bases from V and 2 bases from J, leaving 25 bases between. Germline CDR1 and CDR2: SGHTA and FQGTGA. CDR3 length equals 18 residues. The CDR3 here is CASSPYLKGTSKTYEQYF. DNA of the CDR3: TGTGCCAGCAGCCCGTACTTAAAAGGCACTAGCAAGACCTACGAGCAGTACTTC.

This rearrangement joins TRBV6-1 to TRBJ1-4; perhaps TRBD1 as D (5 bases). The CDR3 spans 15 residues. Germline-derived CDR1 and CDR2 are MNHNS and SASEGT. Trimming took off 0 bases at V and 7 bases at J, with 12 bases between the two ends. DNA for the CDR3: TGTGCCAGCAGTGAAGCGAACAGGCGGGGTGAAAAACTGTTTTTT. Encoded protein: CASSEANRRGEKLFF.

V usage is TRBV28 and J usage is TRBJ1-1, with D maybe TRBD1 (5 bases). V was trimmed by 1 base and J by 0 bases, leaving 12 bases between them. The CDR3 consists of 16 residues. Germline assignment: CDR1 MDHEN and CDR2 SYDVKM. CDR3 DNA sequence: TGTGCCAGCAGTTTATATATGGGGACTATGAACACTGAAGCTTTCTTT. Amino acids: CASSLYMGTMNTEAFF.

The J gene is TRBJ1-2, the V gene TRBV28, with D maybe TRBD1 (6 bases). V was clipped by 6 bases and J by 2 bases, with 16 bases between them. Germline V lookup: CDR1 MDHEN, CDR2 SYDVKM. The CDR3 has 15 amino acids. CDR3 coding DNA: TGTGCCAGCAGGGGACCGGGACAACTAAACTATGGCTACACCTTC. Protein sequence: CASRGPGQLNYGYTF.

The chain carries TRBV7-2 and TRBJ1-1, with no clear D. The V gene lost 6 bases and the J gene lost 1 base, with 6 bases spanning the gap. The germline V gene has CDR1 SGHTA and CDR2 FQGNSA. The CDR3 contains 12 residues. The chain's CDR3 is CASSHPNTEAFF. CDR3 coding DNA: TGTGCCAGCAGTCATCCGAACACTGAAGCTTTCTTT. Full variable domain (remainder filled in from reference TRBV7-2 and TRBJ1-1): GAGVSQSPSNKVTEKGKDVELRCDPISGHTALYWYRQSLGQGLEFLIYFQGNSAPDKSGLPSDRFSAERTGGSVSTLTIQRTQQEDSAVYLCASSHPNTEAFFGQGTRLTVV.

The chain joins TRBV5-6 to TRBJ2-3, with 9 bases lining up with TRBD2. The CDR3 loop spans 15 amino acids. V trimming: 0 bases; J trimming: 10 bases; junction bases outside the gene matches: 9. Germline CDR1 is SGHDT and CDR2 is YYEEEE. CDR3 amino acids: CASSLEVAGGSAQYF. Written as DNA, the CDR3 is TGTGCCAGCAGCTTGGAGGTGGCGGGGGGGTCGGCGCAGTATTTT.

This clone was counted a few times. The V gene is TRBV4-1, the J gene TRBJ1-2; the D gene is possibly TRBD1 (5 bases). Germline lookup yields CDR1 MGHRA and CDR2 YSYEKL. Between the trimmed V and J ends, which lost 1 base and 3 bases, there was a span of 12 bases. The CDR3 is made up of 15 amino acids. The CDR3 spells CASSQVARADYGYTF. The CDR3 DNA follows: TGCGCCAGCAGCCAAGTGGCCAGGGCCGACTATGGCTACACCTTC.

V is TRBV27 and J is TRBJ2-1, with D unclear. Germline V gene lookup returns CDR1 MNHEY and CDR2 SMNVEV (reference sequence). The CDR3 sequence is 13 residues long. V dropped 7 bases and J dropped 9 bases, with 16 bases sitting between them. CDR3 loop: CASKRFPLGEQFF. CDR3 nucleotide sequence: TGTGCCAGCAAGAGGTTCCCGCTGGGTGAGCAGTTCTTC.

This chain uses TRBV7-9 with TRBJ2-7; 10 bases are shared with TRBD2. Looked up from germline, CDR1 is SEHNR and CDR2 is FQNEAQ (reference sequence). This CDR3 contains 15 residues. The V gene end was trimmed by 7 bases and the J gene end by 3 bases; junction bases not matched to a gene: 9. CDR3 sequence (DNA): TGTGCCAGCACCGAAGCGGGAGGGCCTGACTACGAGCAGTACTTC. As protein: CASTEAGGPDYEQYF.

This chain joins TRBV29-1 and TRBJ2-7, with D perhaps TRBD2 (5 bases). Germline V gene lookup returns CDR1 SQVTM and CDR2 ANQGSEA. The CDR3 is made up of 15 amino acids. V gave up 4 bases and J gave up 1 base, with 17 bases separating them. The CDR3 DNA follows: TGCAGCGTTGTATCACGCGGGCCCGTGTCCTACGAGCAGTACTTC. Amino acid sequence: CSVVSRGPVSYEQYF.

J is TRBJ1-2 and V is TRBV19, with no clear D. The CDR3 length is 14 residues. Between the trimmed V and J ends, which lost 4 bases and 2 bases, there was a span of 11 bases. Germline V CDR1 and CDR2: LNHDA, SQIVND (reference sequence). CDR3 DNA: TGTGCCAGTAGTACCTCTGGAGGGAACTATGGCTACACCTTC. It yields the protein CASSTSGGNYGYTF. Drawing the rest from reference TRBV19 and TRBJ1-2, the complete variable domain is DGGITQSPKYLFRKEGQNVTLSCEQNLNHDAMYWYRQDPGQGLRLIYYSQIVNDFQKGDIAEGYSVSREKKESFPLTVTSAQKNPTAFYLCASSTSGGNYGYTFGSGTRLTVV.

The chain couples TRBV5-1 to TRBJ1-6, with TRBD1 matching 9 bases. V lost 0 bases, J lost 7 bases, and 2 bases stayed unmatched. The CDR3 length is 15 residues. Germline V gene lookup returns CDR1 SGHRS and CDR2 YFSETQ. CDR3 residues: CASSLGTGVNSPLHF. The CDR3 DNA is TGCGCCAGCAGCTTGGGGACAGGGGTAAATTCACCCCTCCACTTT.

J is TRBJ2-3 and V is TRBV5-1, with a weak D call TRBD1 (6 bases). The CDR3 loop spans 16 amino acids. The germline gives CDR1 SGHRS, CDR2 YFSETQ. The germline V and J ends were trimmed by 7 bases and 0 bases, with 18 bases remaining between them. For the CDR3, the DNA is TGCGCCAGCCGTTTACTGGCAGGGGCTAGCACAGATACGCAGTATTTT. Its protein is CASRLLAGASTDTQYF.

This clone occurred a few times. The chain uses TRBV6-5 and TRBJ1-4, with D possibly TRBD1 on 5 matching bases. The CDR3 is 14 amino acids. Per germline, CDR1 MNHEY and CDR2 SVGAGI. V lost 6 bases and J 0 bases, leaving 8 bases between the germline ends. The CDR3 region has the DNA TGTGCCAGCAGAGACAGTACAACTAATGAAAAACTGTTTTTT. This codes for CASRDSTTNEKLFF.